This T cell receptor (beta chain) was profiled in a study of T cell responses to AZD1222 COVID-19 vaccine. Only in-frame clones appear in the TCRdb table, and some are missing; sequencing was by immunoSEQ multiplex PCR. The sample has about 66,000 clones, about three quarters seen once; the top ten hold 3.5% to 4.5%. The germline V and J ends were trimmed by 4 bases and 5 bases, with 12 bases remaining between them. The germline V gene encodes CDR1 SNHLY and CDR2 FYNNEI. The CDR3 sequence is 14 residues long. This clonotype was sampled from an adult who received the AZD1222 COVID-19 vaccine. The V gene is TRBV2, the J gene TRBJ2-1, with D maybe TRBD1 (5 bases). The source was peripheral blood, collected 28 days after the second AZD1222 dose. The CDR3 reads CASSADSTNNEQFF. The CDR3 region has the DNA TGTGCCAGCAGTGCCGACAGTACCAACAATGAGCAGTTCTTC. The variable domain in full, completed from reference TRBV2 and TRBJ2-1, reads EPEVTQTPSHQVTQMGQEVILRCVPISNHLYFYWYRQILGQKVEFLVSFYNNEISEKSEIFDDQFSVERPDGSNFTLKIRSTKLEDSAMYFCASSADSTNNEQFFGPGTRLTVL.